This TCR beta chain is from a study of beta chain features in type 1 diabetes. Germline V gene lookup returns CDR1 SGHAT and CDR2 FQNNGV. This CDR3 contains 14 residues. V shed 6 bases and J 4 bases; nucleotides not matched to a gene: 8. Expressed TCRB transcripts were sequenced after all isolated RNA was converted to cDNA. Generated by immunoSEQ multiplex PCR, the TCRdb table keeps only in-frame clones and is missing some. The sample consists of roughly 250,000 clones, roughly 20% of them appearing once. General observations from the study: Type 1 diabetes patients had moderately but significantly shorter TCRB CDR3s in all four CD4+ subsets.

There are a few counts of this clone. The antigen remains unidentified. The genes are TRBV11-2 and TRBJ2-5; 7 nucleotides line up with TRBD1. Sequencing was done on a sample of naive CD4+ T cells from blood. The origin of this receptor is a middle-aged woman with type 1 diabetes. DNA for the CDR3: TGTGCCAGCAGATACAGGGGAACGGGAGAGACCCAGTACTTC. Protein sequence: CASRYRGTGETQYF.